This is a list of T cell receptor beta chains from one sample in a study of shared clonotypes between healthy human individuals. The data were produced by immunoSEQ multiplex PCR, yet TCRdb's version contains in-frame clones alone and is incomplete. The sample records 2,100,000 or so clones, 90% to 97% being singletons. What was sequenced was naive CD4+ T cells sorted from blood. The receptors were gathered from a man aged 18 to 30 in good health. Both conserved end residues are part of each CDR3. The order of the fields is clone size, V gene, D gene, J gene, CDR3 protein, CDR3 DNA. D genes are given only for firm matches. A row's size may be missing; if present it is once, few, many or a size class.

NA	TRBV14	NA	TRBJ1-6	CASSQDRSGRDSPLHF	TGTGCCAGCAGCCAAGATCGATCAGGGCGGGATTCACCCCTCCACTTT
NA	TRBV7-2	TRBD2	TRBJ2-1	CASSLLGGSSNNEQFF	TGTGCCAGCAGCCTCCTCGGCGGGAGCTCCAACAATGAGCAGTTCTTC
once	TRBV28	TRBD1	TRBJ2-1	CASSLGTGGEQFF	TGTGCCAGCAGTTTAGGGACAGGGGGTGAGCAGTTCTTC
few	TRBV10-2	NA	TRBJ1-6	CASSESVMAPLHF	TGCGCCAGCAGTGAGTCAGTTATGGCACCCCTCCACTTT
NA	TRBV5-4	NA	TRBJ1-4	CASSLDATPSVGEKLFF	TGTGCCAGCAGCTTGGATGCTACTCCTTCAGTCGGGGAAAAACTGTTTTTT
NA	TRBV18	NA	TRBJ2-5	CASSKAGQETQYF	TGTGCCAGCTCAAAAGCCGGACAAGAGACCCAGTACTTC
NA	TRBV5-5	NA	TRBJ1-4	CASSFPGGNEKLFF	TGTGCCAGCAGCTTTCCCGGAGGAAATGAAAAACTGTTTTTT
once	TRBV10-3	TRBD1	TRBJ1-5	CAISSGGGQPQHF	TGTGCCATCAGTTCAGGGGGCGGACAGCCCCAGCATTTT
NA	TRBV10-2	NA	TRBJ2-1	CASSNRVSGPPYNEQFF	TGCGCCAGCAGCAACAGGGTTAGCGGGCCGCCCTACAATGAGCAGTTCTTC
NA	TRBV6-1	NA	TRBJ2-7	CASSRHWDLYEQYF	TGTGCCAGCAGCCGTCATTGGGACCTCTACGAGCAGTACTTC
NA	TRBV30	TRBD2	TRBJ2-7	CAWSESGASEQYF	TGTGCCTGGAGCGAAAGCGGGGCATCCGAGCAGTACTTC
NA	TRBV5-6	NA	TRBJ2-7	CASSLDAGRNEQYF	TGTGCCAGCAGCTTGGATGCAGGGCGGAACGAGCAGTACTTC
NA	TRBV30	TRBD1	TRBJ2-7	CAWSSQATGLSEQYF	TGTGCCTGGAGCAGTCAGGCGACAGGGTTGTCCGAGCAGTACTTC
NA	TRBV28	NA	TRBJ1-1	CASRGEGNTEAFF	TGTGCCAGCCGGGGGGAAGGGAACACTGAAGCTTTCTTT
NA	TRBV28	NA	TRBJ1-5	CASSYYRATYNQPQHF	TGTGCCAGCAGTTATTACAGGGCAACCTACAATCAGCCCCAGCATTTT
NA	TRBV6-4	NA	TRBJ2-7	CASSPRPNLLGALYEQYF	TGTGCCAGCAGCCCCCGGCCCAACCTTCTAGGGGCCCTCTACGAGCAGTACTTC
few	TRBV7-9	NA	TRBJ2-7	CASSFDKTYEQYF	TGTGCCAGCAGCTTTGACAAGACCTACGAGCAGTACTTC
NA	TRBV9	NA	TRBJ1-3	CASSVSGRGGGGNTIYF	TGTGCCAGCAGCGTTAGCGGGAGGGGTGGTGGGGGAAACACCATATATTTT
NA	TRBV7-9	NA	TRBJ1-4	CASSVRAWDEKLFF	TGTGCCAGCAGCGTGAGGGCATGGGACGAAAAACTGTTTTTT
NA	TRBV9	NA	TRBJ1-1	CASSVLGQPNTEAFF	TGTGCCAGCAGCGTGTTAGGCCAACCGAACACTGAAGCTTTCTTT
NA	TRBV4-3	NA	TRBJ2-7	CASSPLVGYEQYF	TGCGCCAGCAGCCCCCTCGTTGGCTACGAGCAGTACTTC
NA	TRBV6-5	NA	TRBJ2-2	CASSLGTPRSGELFF	TGTGCCAGCAGCCTCGGGACACCTAGGTCCGGGGAGCTGTTTTTT
NA	TRBV27	NA	TRBJ2-3	CASSLSSGGTQYF	TGTGCCAGCAGTTTATCGTCTGGGGGTACGCAGTATTTT
NA	TRBV5-1	TRBD1	TRBJ1-4	CANPPYGTVNEKLFF	TGCGCCAACCCGCCCTACGGGACAGTCAATGAAAAACTGTTTTTT
once	TRBV7-9	NA	TRBJ1-2	CASSLVIGTLNYGYTF	TGTGCCAGCAGCTTAGTCATTGGGACACTCAACTATGGCTACACCTTC
NA	TRBV7-2	TRBD2	TRBJ2-7	CASSLVGGGASYEQYF	TGTGCCAGCAGCTTAGTCGGCGGGGGTGCCTCCTACGAGCAGTACTTC
NA	TRBV5-1	NA	TRBJ2-5	CASSFGEETQYF	TGCGCCAGCAGCTTTGGCGAAGAGACCCAGTACTTC
NA	TRBV6-4	NA	TRBJ2-7	CASSAVRQVSQYF	TGTGCCAGCAGTGCCGTGAGACAGGTCTCCCAGTACTTC
NA	TRBV6-5	NA	TRBJ2-7	CASSPYRDRTYEQYF	TGTGCCAGCAGCCCTTACAGGGATCGGACCTACGAGCAGTACTTC
once	TRBV5-1	NA	TRBJ2-7	CASSLITPSYEQYF	TGCGCCAGCAGCTTGATCACCCCCTCCTACGAGCAGTACTTC
once	TRBV6-1	NA	TRBJ2-7	CASSERGQSYEQYF	TGTGCCAGCAGTGAAAGAGGTCAGTCCTACGAGCAGTACTTC
NA	TRBV30	NA	TRBJ2-1	CAWSVGAISYNEQFF	TGTGCCTGGAGTGTCGGGGCGATCTCCTACAATGAGCAGTTCTTC
NA	TRBV11-2	NA	TRBJ1-6	CASSLVGTTWGSPLHF	TGTGCCAGCAGCTTAGTGGGGACGACCTGGGGATCACCCCTCCACTTT
NA	TRBV5-1	NA	TRBJ2-1	CASSWSVGNEQFF	TGCGCCAGCAGCTGGAGCGTGGGCAATGAGCAGTTCTTC
NA	TRBV5-1	NA	TRBJ2-5	CASSLAGRGAYQETQYF	TGCGCCAGCAGCTTGGCCGGGCGTGGGGCCTACCAAGAGACCCAGTACTTC
NA	TRBV9	TRBD2	TRBJ2-1	CASSPELAGGYNEQFF	TGTGCCAGCAGCCCCGAACTAGCGGGGGGTTACAATGAGCAGTTCTTC
NA	TRBV5-4	NA	TRBJ1-3	CASSLDRVVTGNTIYF	TGTGCCAGCAGCTTGGACAGGGTAGTTACTGGAAACACCATATATTTT
NA	TRBV18	NA	TRBJ2-1	CASSLQGSLGNEQFF	TGTGCCAGCTCATTACAGGGTTCTCTCGGCAATGAGCAGTTCTTC
NA	TRBV4-3	TRBD2	TRBJ2-7	CASSPSPLAGGPEQYF	TGCGCCAGCAGCCCTAGCCCCCTAGCGGGAGGTCCCGAGCAGTACTTC
NA	TRBV28	TRBD1	TRBJ1-2	CASSPPRDRAYGYTF	TGTGCCAGCAGTCCCCCCCGGGACAGGGCCTATGGCTACACCTTC
NA	TRBV30	NA	TRBJ1-5	CAWSEGYGNQPQHF	TGTGCCTGGAGTGAGGGTTATGGCAATCAGCCCCAGCATTTT
NA	TRBV27	TRBD1	TRBJ1-2	CASSKWTGGNYGYTF	TGTGCCAGCAGTAAATGGACAGGGGGAAACTATGGCTACACCTTC
NA	TRBV27	NA	TRBJ1-6	CASSLMSTQPSSYNSPLHF	TGTGCCAGCAGTTTAATGTCCACGCAGCCGAGCTCCTATAATTCACCCCTCCACTTT
NA	TRBV11-2	TRBD1	TRBJ2-7	CASSSTGGGYEQYF	TGTGCCAGCAGCTCTACAGGGGGCGGTTACGAGCAGTACTTC
NA	TRBV5-6	NA	TRBJ1-2	CASSLMRILTGYTF	TGTGCCAGCAGCTTGATGCGGATATTAACGGGCTACACCTTC
NA	TRBV6-1	NA	TRBJ1-5	CASSENSGNQPQHF	TGTGCCAGCAGTGAAAACAGTGGCAATCAGCCCCAGCATTTT
NA	TRBV6-5	NA	TRBJ2-6	CASSSHGGAGANVLTF	TGTGCCAGCAGTTCCCACGGGGGCGCCGGGGCCAACGTCCTGACTTTC
NA	TRBV7-2	TRBD2	TRBJ2-5	CASSLVSGGAQETQYF	TGTGCCAGCAGCTTAGTTAGCGGGGGGGCCCAGGAGACCCAGTACTTC